Following are 3 T cell receptor beta chains from one sample sequenced in a study of molecular identifiers for immune sequencing clone quantification. TCRdb ran MiXCR on the PCR reads and lists one entry per CDR3 protein. The sample has some 320,000 distinct CDR3 sequences; around a fifth are singletons. What was sequenced was naive CD8+ T cells from blood, with Jurkat cell RNA spiked in. The subset here: FACS-sorted CD8+CD4-CCR7+CD45RA+ naive T cells. These receptors were collected from a human donor in good health. Some libraries in this study had Jurkat cell RNA spiked in.

This clonotype showed up many times. The V and J genes are TRBV6-6 and TRBJ1-1; D gene ambiguous. The CDR3 extends over 15 amino acids. Trimming stripped 2 bases from V and 4 bases from J, with 14 bases between. Germline lookup yields CDR1 MNHNY and CDR2 SVGAGI (reference sequence). The CDR3 DNA reads as TGTGCCAGCAGTTACATGCGGCCGGGGAGCACTGAAGCTTTCTTT. Its protein is CASSYMRPGSTEAFF.

About this clonotype: A much bigger clone sits one base away, suggesting this may be a read error. CDR3 residues: CANSLGGYKDTQYF. The CDR3 coding sequence is TGTGCCAACAGCTTAGGGGGTTACAAAGATACGCAGTATTTT. This chain links TRBV11-2 with TRBJ2-3, with TRBD1 as a possible D gene (6 bases). The CDR3 spans 14 residues. Germline-derived CDR1 and CDR2 are SGHAT and FQNNGV.

The sample holds many counts of this clonotype. This chain links TRBV27 with TRBJ1-1; D remains ambiguous. Germline values: CDR1 MNHEY, CDR2 SMNVEV (reference sequence). V gave up 0 bases and J gave up 4 bases, with 12 bases separating them. CDR3 length: 15 amino acids. The DNA of the CDR3 is TGTGCCAGCAGTTTATCGATAGTGGGTGGCACTGAAGCTTTCTTT. It codes for CASSLSIVGGTEAFF.